The 3 T cell receptor beta chains given below trace back to one sample, sequenced in a study of cytomegalovirus exposure and HLA in healthy donors. Clones were sequenced by immunoSEQ multiplex PCR, and TCRdb holds only the in-frame ones, with some missing. The table lists some 310,000 clones, 70% to 90% of them singletons. The specimen sequenced was PBMCs. These receptors were taken from a man aged 30 to 45 in good health and CMV-seronegative.

The J gene is TRBJ2-5, the V gene TRBV15; 11 bases agree with TRBD1. This CDR3 is 16 amino acids long. With 5 bases clipped from V and 1 base from J, the junction kept 6 bases outside the gene matches. The germline gives CDR1 LNHNV, CDR2 YYDKDF (reference sequence). For the CDR3, the DNA is TGTGCCACCAGCCCCCGGACAGGGGGCCCCCAAGAGACCCAGTACTTC. Its translation is CATSPRTGGPQETQYF.

The chain links TRBV19 to TRBJ1-2, with D maybe TRBD1 (5 bases). The length of the CDR3 is 13 residues. V lost 2 bases and J 9 bases, leaving 13 bases between the germline ends. In germline, CDR1 is LNHDA, CDR2 SQIVND (reference sequence). In nucleotides, the CDR3 is TGTGCCAGTAGTATATTCGGCAGGGCGAGCTACACCTTC. This sequence encodes CASSIFGRASYTF.

This clone was observed once. V gene TRBV15 combines with J gene TRBJ2-1, with 7 nucleotides matching TRBD2. The V gene's germline CDR1 is LNHNV and CDR2 YYDKDF (reference sequence). The CDR3 covers 15 residues. Germline trimming cut 0 bases from V and 9 bases from J; bases unmatched to any gene: 8. CDR3 bases: TGTGCCACCAGCAGAGAAGCGGGGTTAAGTAGTGAGCAGTTCTTC. Amino acid sequence: CATSREAGLSSEQFF.